The clone carrying this T cell receptor (beta chain) was seen a handful of times. Its antigen is still unknown. CDR3 length: 12 residues. Trimming shortened V by 1 base and J by 7 bases, and 5 bases separated the two germline ends. The germline V gene has CDR1 MNHEY and CDR2 SVGAGI. The sample belongs to a study of beta chain features in type 1 diabetes. The whole isolated RNA underwent reverse transcription, so sequencing captured expressed TCRB transcripts. Produced via immunoSEQ multiplex PCR; TCRdb's table is partial and in-frame only. The table has 640,000 or so clones, 13% seen once. Notes on the study in general: Type 1 diabetes patients showed a moderate but significant shortening of TCRB CDR3s in all four CD4+ subsets. Unsettled here was the matter of whether HLA type influences TCRB rearrangement. Amplification by PCR could prefer shorter templates, with the same effect in patients and controls.

All sorted populations exceeded 95% purity. The chain has TRBV6-5 and TRBJ2-1; no definite D call. This TCR derives from a man between 18 and 29 years old with type 1 diabetes. Material: naive CD4+ T cells from blood. The CDR3 reads CASSYWGNEQFF. As DNA, the CDR3 is TGTGCCAGCAGTTACTGGGGTAATGAGCAGTTCTTC.